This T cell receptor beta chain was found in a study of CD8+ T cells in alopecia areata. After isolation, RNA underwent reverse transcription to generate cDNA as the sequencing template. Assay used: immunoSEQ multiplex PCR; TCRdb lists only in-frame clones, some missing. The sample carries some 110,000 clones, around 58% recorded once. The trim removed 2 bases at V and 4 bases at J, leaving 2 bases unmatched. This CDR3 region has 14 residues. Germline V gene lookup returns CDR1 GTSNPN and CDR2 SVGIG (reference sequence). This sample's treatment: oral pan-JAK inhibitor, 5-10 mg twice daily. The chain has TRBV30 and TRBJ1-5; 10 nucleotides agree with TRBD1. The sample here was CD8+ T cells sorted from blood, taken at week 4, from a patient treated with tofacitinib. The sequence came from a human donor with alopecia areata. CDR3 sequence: CAWSRGQGNQPQHF. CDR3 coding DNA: TGTGCCTGGAGTAGGGGACAGGGGAATCAGCCCCAGCATTTT.